The rows below give T cell receptor beta chains drawn from one sample of a study of identical twins. TCRdb re-called the 5' RACE reads through MiXCR, storing one row per CDR3 protein. The sample yields hundreds of thousands of distinct CDR3 sequences, more than 6.5% seen once. These data were also reused for a study on yellow fever vaccine responses in identical twins.

Specimen: memory (CD45RO+) T cells sorted from blood. All receptors derive from a woman aged 18 to 35 in good health. Both conserved end residues are part of each CDR3. A D gene is named only where the DNA matches it firmly. Rows give clone size only sometimes, using once, few, many, or a class for an expanded clone.

TRBJ2-1,TRBD2,few,TRBV5-5,TGTGCCAGCAGCCGGGGACTAGCGGAATTTAAGTGGAATGAGCAGTTCTTC,CASSRGLAEFKWNEQFF
TRBJ2-7,TRBD1,few,TRBV15,TGTGCCACCAGCAGAGCTCGGGACAGCTCCTACGAGCAGTACTTC,CATSRARDSSYEQYF
TRBJ2-1,NA,many,TRBV7-3,TGTGCCAGCAGCTTAACCCCTTCAAACAATGAGCAGTTCTTC,CASSLTPSNNEQFF
TRBJ2-1,NA,NA,TRBV19,TGTGCCAGTAGTGAAACCCGGGGCCTCAATGAGCAGTTCTTC,CASSETRGLNEQFF
TRBJ2-3,NA,NA,TRBV5-1,TGCGCCAGCAGCTCTACACGAGGCACAGATACGCAGTATTTT,CASSSTRGTDTQYF
TRBJ2-1,NA,NA,TRBV27,TGTGCCAGCAGTTTTGGCCAGGGACCCTACCATGAGCAGTTCTTC,CASSFGQGPYHEQFF
TRBJ2-5,TRBD2,NA,TRBV10-2,TGCGCCAGCAGTCTTAGCGGGGGACCTGGGAGGGAGACCCAGTACTTC,CASSLSGGPGRETQYF
TRBJ2-1,NA,NA,TRBV9,TGTGCCAGCAGCGTAGTCGGAGGTCCCAACAATGAGCAGTTCTTC,CASSVVGGPNNEQFF
TRBJ2-7,TRBD1,few,TRBV5-1,TGCGCCAGCAGCGCGGGGACAGGCTCTGGCTACGAGCAGTACTTC,CASSAGTGSGYEQYF
TRBJ2-1,TRBD2,many,TRBV5-6,TGTGCCAGCAGCGGGCTAGCGGGGGTCTACAATGAGCAGTTCTTC,CASSGLAGVYNEQFF
TRBJ1-1,NA,many,TRBV9,TGTGCCAGCAACCAACAGGATCAGAACACTGAAGCTTTCTTT,CASNQQDQNTEAFF
TRBJ1-6,NA,few,TRBV18,TGTGCCAGCTCACCGGGGTTGCAGGATGATTCACCCCTCCACTTT,CASSPGLQDDSPLHF
TRBJ2-3,NA,many,TRBV5-1,TGCGCCAGCAGCTTGTCCGCTCGGGGCACAGATACGCAGTATTTT,CASSLSARGTDTQYF